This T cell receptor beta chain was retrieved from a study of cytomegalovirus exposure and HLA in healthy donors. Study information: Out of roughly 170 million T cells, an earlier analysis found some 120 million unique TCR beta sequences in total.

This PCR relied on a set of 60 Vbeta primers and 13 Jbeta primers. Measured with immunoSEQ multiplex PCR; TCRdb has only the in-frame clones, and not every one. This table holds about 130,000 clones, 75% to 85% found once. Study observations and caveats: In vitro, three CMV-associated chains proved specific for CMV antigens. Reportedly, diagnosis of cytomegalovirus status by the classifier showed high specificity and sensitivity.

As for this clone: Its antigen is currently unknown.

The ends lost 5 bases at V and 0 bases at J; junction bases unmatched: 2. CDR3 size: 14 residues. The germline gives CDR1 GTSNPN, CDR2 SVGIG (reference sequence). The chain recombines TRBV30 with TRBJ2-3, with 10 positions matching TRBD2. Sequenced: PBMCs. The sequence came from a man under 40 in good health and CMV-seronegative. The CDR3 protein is CAWLAGASTDTQYF. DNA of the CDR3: TGTGCCTGGCTAGCGGGAGCTAGCACAGATACGCAGTATTTT.